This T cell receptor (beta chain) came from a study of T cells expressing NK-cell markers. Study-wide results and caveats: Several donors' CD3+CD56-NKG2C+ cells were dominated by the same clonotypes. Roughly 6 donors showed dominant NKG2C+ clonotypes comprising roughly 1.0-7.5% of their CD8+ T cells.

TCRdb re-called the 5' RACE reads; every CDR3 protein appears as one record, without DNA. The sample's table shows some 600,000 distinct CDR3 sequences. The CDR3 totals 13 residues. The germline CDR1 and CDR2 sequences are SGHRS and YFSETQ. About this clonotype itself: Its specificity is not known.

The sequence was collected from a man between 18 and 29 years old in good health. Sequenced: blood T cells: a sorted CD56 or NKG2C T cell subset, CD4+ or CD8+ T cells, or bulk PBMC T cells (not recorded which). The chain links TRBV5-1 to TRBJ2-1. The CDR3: CASSLAHRNEQFF.